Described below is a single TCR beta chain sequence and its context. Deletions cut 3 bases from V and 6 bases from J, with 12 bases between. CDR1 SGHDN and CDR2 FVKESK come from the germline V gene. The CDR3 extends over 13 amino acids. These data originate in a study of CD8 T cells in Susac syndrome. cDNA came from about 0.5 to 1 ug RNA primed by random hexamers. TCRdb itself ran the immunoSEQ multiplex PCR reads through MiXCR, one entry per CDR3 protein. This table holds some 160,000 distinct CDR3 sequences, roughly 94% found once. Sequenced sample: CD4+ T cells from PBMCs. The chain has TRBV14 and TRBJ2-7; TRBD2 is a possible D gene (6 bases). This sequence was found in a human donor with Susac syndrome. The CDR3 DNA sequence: TGTGCCAGCAGCCACGGGACTCCAACCGAGCAGTACTTC. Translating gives CASSHGTPTEQYF.